This TCR beta chain was found in a study of blood T cell repertoires in COVID-19. About the study: Some COVID-19 samples were acute and others convalescent; all came from the United States, Italy and Spain. T cells, B-cell-depleted T cells, or PBMCs provided the cDNA or gDNA that served as material.

Concerning this clone itself: An end of the junction does not agree with germline; a read error may underlie this.

The CDR3 contains 12 residues. Germline V gene lookup returns CDR1 MNHEY and CDR2 SVGAGI. Per the study methods: Quantification of nucleated cells was approximated via reference gene primer amplification. TCRdb's copy holds only in-frame clones and misses some; the assay was immunoSEQ multiplex PCR. V, J and clone size are taken as reported in that table, and D and trimming were inferred from the DNA itself. The sample contains over 90,000 clones, 87% of which appear only once. The J gene is TRBJ2-1, the V gene TRBV6-5; D gene ambiguous. The receptor was derived from a man over 45 in a cohort sampled during active COVID-19. Sequencing was carried out using peripheral blood. CDR3 nucleotides: TGTGCCAGCAGCCTGTATGGCCAACCCCCCATCTTC. Translating it yields CASSLYGQPPIF.